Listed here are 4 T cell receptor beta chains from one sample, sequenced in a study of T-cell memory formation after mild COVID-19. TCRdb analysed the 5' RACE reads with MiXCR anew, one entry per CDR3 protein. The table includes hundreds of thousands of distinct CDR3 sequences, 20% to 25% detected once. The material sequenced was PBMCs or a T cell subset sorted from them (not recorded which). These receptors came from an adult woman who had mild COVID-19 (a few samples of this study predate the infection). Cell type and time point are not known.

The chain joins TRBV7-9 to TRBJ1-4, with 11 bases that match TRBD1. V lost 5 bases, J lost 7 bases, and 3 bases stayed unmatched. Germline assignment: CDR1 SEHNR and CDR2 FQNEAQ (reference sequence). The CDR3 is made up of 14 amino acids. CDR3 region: CASSRDRGAEKLFF. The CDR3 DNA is TGTGCCAGCAGCCGGGACAGGGGGGCTGAAAAACTGTTTTTT.

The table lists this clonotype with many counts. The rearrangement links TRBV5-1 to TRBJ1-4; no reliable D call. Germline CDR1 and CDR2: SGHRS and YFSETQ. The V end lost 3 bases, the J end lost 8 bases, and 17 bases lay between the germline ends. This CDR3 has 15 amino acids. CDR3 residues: CASSWNRAVEEKLFF. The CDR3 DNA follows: TGCGCCAGCAGCTGGAACCGGGCCGTGGAAGAAAAACTGTTTTTT.

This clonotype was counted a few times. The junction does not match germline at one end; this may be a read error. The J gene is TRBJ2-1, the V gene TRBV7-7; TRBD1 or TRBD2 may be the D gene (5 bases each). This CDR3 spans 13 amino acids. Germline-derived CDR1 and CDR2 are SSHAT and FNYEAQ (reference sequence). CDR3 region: CASSGLGVDEQFF. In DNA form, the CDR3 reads TGTGCTAGCAGCGGCCTAGGGGTTGATGAGCAGTTCTTC. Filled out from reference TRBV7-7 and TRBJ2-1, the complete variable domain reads GAGVSQSPRYKVTKRGQDVTLRCDPISSHATLYWYQQALGQGPEFLTYFNYEAQPDKSGLPSDRFSAERPEGSISTLTIQRTEQRDSAMYRCASSGLGVDEQFFGPGTRLTVL.

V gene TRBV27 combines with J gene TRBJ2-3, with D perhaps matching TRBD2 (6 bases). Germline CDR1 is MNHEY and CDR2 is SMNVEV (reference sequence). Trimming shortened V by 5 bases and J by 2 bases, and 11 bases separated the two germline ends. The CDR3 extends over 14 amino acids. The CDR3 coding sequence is TGTGCCAGCAGTCAGGGACTTGACACAGATACGCAGTATTTT. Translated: CASSQGLDTDTQYF.